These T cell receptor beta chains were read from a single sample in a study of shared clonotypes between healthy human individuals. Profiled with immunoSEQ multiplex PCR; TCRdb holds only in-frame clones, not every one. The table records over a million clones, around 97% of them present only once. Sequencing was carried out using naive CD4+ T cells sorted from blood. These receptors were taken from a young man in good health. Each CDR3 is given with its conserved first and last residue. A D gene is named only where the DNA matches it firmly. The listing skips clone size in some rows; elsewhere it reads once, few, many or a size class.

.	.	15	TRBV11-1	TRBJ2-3	CASSLTHRSSDTQYF	TGTGCCAGCAGCTTAACCCACAGGAGTTCGGATACGCAGTATTTT
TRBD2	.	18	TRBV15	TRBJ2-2	CATSRRGLAGSITGELFF	TGTGCCACCAGCAGAAGAGGACTAGCGGGAAGTATCACCGGGGAGCTGTTTTTT
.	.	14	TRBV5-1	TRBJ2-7	CASSLVGDRLEQYF	TGCGCCAGCAGCTTGGTGGGAGACAGGCTCGAGCAGTACTTC
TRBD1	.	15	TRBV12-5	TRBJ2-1	CASDREGQGVNEQFF	TGTGCTAGTGACCGGGAGGGACAGGGGGTCAATGAGCAGTTCTTC
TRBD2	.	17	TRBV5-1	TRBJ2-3	CASSPGTSGRSTDTQYF	TGCGCCAGCAGCCCGGGGACTAGCGGGAGGTCCACAGATACGCAGTATTTT
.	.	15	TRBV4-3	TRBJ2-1	CASSQGISSYNEQFF	TGCGCCAGCAGCCAGGGGATTAGCTCCTACAATGAGCAGTTCTTC
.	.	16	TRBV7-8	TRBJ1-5	CASSLLGDVSSQPQHF	TGTGCCAGCAGCTTATTGGGGGACGTCTCGAGTCAGCCCCAGCATTTT
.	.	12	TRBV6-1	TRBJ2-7	CASTRSYREQYF	TGTGCCAGCACCCGCTCGTATCGCGAGCAGTACTTC
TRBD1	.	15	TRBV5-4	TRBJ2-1	CASSPGTGVYNEQFF	TGTGCCAGCAGCCCCGGGACAGGGGTCTACAATGAGCAGTTCTTC
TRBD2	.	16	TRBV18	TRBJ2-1	CASSPRLGGSHDEQFF	TGTGCCAGCTCACCACGCTTAGGCGGGAGCCACGATGAGCAGTTCTTC
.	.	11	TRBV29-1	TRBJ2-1	CSVVLNREQFF	TGCAGCGTTGTGTTAAACCGTGAGCAGTTCTTC
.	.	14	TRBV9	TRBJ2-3	CASSVWENTDTQYF	TGTGCCAGCAGCGTGTGGGAAAATACAGATACGCAGTATTTT
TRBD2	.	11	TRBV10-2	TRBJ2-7	CASSDSGEQYF	TGCGCCAGCAGTGATAGCGGGGAGCAGTACTTC
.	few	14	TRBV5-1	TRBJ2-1	CASSLGPESNEQFF	TGCGCCAGCAGCTTGGGACCTGAAAGCAATGAGCAGTTCTTC
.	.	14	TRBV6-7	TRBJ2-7	CASLLVGLCYEQYF	TGTGCCAGCCTCTTAGTCGGACTGTGCTACGAGCAGTACTTC
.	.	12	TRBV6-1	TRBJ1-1	CASSGRLTEAFF	TGTGCCAGCAGTGGCAGGCTCACTGAAGCTTTCTTT
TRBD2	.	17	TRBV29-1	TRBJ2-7	CSVEGGTSGRATYEQYF	TGCAGCGTTGAGGGAGGGACTAGCGGGAGGGCCACCTACGAGCAGTACTTC
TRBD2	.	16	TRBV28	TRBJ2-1	CASSPRTSGRHNEQFF	TGTGCCAGCAGTCCCAGGACTAGCGGGAGACACAATGAGCAGTTCTTC
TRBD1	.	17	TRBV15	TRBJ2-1	CATSRGGDRGPYNEQFF	TGTGCCACCAGCAGAGGAGGGGACAGGGGGCCCTACAATGAGCAGTTCTTC
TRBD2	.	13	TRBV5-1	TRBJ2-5	CASSRTRMETQYF	TGCGCCAGCAGCCGGACTAGGATGGAGACCCAGTACTTC
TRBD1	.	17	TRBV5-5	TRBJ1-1	CASSQDRAKGWDTEAFF	TGTGCCAGCAGCCAGGACAGGGCGAAAGGATGGGACACTGAAGCTTTCTTT